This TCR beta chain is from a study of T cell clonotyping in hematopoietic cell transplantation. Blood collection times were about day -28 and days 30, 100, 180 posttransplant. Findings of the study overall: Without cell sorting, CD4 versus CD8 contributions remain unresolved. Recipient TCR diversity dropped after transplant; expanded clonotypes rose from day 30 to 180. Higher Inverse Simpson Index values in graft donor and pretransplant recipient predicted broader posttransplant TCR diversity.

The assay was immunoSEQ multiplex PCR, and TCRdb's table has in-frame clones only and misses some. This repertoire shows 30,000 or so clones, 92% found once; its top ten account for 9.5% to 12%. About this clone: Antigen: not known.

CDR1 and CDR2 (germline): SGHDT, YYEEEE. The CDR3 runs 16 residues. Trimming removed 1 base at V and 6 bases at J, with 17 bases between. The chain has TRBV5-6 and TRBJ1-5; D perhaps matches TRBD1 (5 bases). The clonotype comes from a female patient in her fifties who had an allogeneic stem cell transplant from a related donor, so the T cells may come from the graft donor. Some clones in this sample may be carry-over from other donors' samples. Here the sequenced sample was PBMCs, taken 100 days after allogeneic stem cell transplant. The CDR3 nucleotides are TGTGCCAGCAGCTTGCTGGGGCGTCAAGATATTCAGCCCCAGCATTTT. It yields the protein CASSLLGRQDIQPQHF.